Below, 27 T cell receptor beta chains from the same sample are listed, as sequenced in a study of T cell changes during pregnancy in multiple sclerosis (dated by TCRdb to the late 2010s). The library was generated by the immunoSEQ multiplex PCR assay. TCRdb obtained this table from immuneACCESS and retained in-frame rearrangements with V and J assigned. These tables miss some clones; where compared with another copy, unresolved V genes account for less than half of the shortfall, and the remainder is unexplained. This sample is represented by about 87,000 clones; just under 95% of them were singletons. The ten largest clones take up around 1.4% of the sample. Sequencing used peripheral blood, obtained in the third trimester of pregnancy. The receptors here all came from a female donor in good health, enrolled as a control in a pregnancy study.

The V gene is TRBV4-2, the J gene TRBJ2-7; 8 nucleotides line up with TRBD2. CDR1 is LGHNA and CDR2 is YNFKEQ in the germline V gene. The CDR3 is made up of 15 amino acids. J gave up 4 bases and V 1 base, and 6 bases lay outside the gene matches. CDR3 protein: CASSQGAGTRYEQYF. CDR3 sequence (DNA): TGTGCCAGCAGCCAAGGGGCCGGGACTAGGTACGAGCAGTACTTC.

This clone has a handful of counts. The chain joins TRBV27 to TRBJ1-6; TRBD1 might be the D (6 bases). This CDR3 is built from 13 residues. The V and J ends lost 2 bases and 7 bases respectively, with 6 bases between them. Germline V CDR1 and CDR2: MNHEY, SMNVEV (reference sequence). CDR3 bases: TGTGCCAGCAGTTTAGGGGGCAATTCACCCCTCCACTTT. Translating it yields CASSLGGNSPLHF.

The rearrangement joins TRBV11-2 to TRBJ2-5; TRBD1 agrees at 7 bases. CDR1 and CDR2 from the germline V gene are SGHAT and FQNNGV. The CDR3 has 15 amino acids. The V and J ends lost 10 bases and 0 bases, in that order; junction bases with no gene match: 11. The CDR3 loop reads CAKVGPGTDQETQYF. In nucleotides, the CDR3 is TGTGCCAAAGTCGGCCCCGGGACAGACCAAGAGACCCAGTACTTC.

The rearrangement joins TRBV7-9 to TRBJ2-2, with 9 bases aligning to TRBD2. Losses at the gene ends were 5 bases for V and 2 bases for J; bases not matched to a gene: 6. The CDR3 length is 16 residues. Germline CDR1 reads SEHNR; CDR2 reads FQNEAQ (reference sequence). The CDR3 bases are TGTGCCAGCAGCAAAACTAGCGGGCTAAACACCGGGGAGCTGTTTTTT. Translated: CASSKTSGLNTGELFF.

A single count supports this clone. The chain recombines TRBV10-3 with TRBJ2-1; 14 nucleotides agree with TRBD2. V was pared by 7 bases and J by 6 bases, with 8 bases of the junction left unmatched. Germline values: CDR1 ENHRY, CDR2 SYGVKD. The CDR3 totals 16 residues. This CDR3 is CAIKGLAGGRGNEQFF. The CDR3 bases are TGTGCCATCAAAGGACTAGCGGGAGGCCGGGGCAATGAGCAGTTCTTC.

The chain has TRBV5-1 and TRBJ1-2, with D possibly TRBD1 on 6 matching bases. V dropped 4 bases and J dropped 8 bases, with 21 bases sitting between them. This CDR3 has 15 residues. The V gene's germline CDR1 is SGHRS and CDR2 YFSETQ. The CDR3 sequence: CASSPGLGQLAGYTF. The CDR3 DNA reads as TGCGCCAGCAGCCCGGGGCTCGGACAGCTGGCCGGCTACACCTTC.

V gene TRBV28 combines with J gene TRBJ2-7; D is possibly TRBD2 (5 bases). Trimming took off 3 bases at V and 0 bases at J, with 18 bases between the two ends. Germline CDR1 is MDHEN and CDR2 is SYDVKM. CDR3 length: 17 amino acids. The CDR3 sequence is CASSFLGRHTSSYEQYF. For the CDR3, the DNA is TGTGCCAGCAGTTTTCTCGGCCGACATACTAGCTCCTACGAGCAGTACTTC. Together with reference TRBV28 and TRBJ2-7, the CDR3 gives the full variable domain: DVKVTQSSRYLVKRTGEKVFLECVQDMDHENMFWYRQDPGLGLRLIYFSYDVKMKEKGDIPEGYSVSREKKERFSLILESASTNQTSMYLCASSFLGRHTSSYEQYFGPGTRLTVT.

V and J are TRBV6-1 and TRBJ2-1, with TRBD1 identical over 8 bases. The CDR3 is made up of 13 amino acids. Trimming cost V 6 bases and J 12 bases; bases outside gene matches: 10. The germline CDR1 and CDR2 sequences are MNHNS and SASEGT. CDR3 region: CASRSQGAGGQFF. The CDR3 DNA reads TGTGCCAGCAGAAGCCAGGGGGCCGGGGGGCAGTTCTTC.

J is TRBJ2-7 and V is TRBV7-2; 9 nucleotides line up with TRBD1. CDR1 SGHTA and CDR2 FQGNSA come from the germline V gene. V lost 3 bases and J lost 1; bases outside the gene matches: 7. CDR3 length: 16 residues. The CDR3 is CASSLGSGTGSYEQYF. The CDR3 bases are TGTGCCAGCAGCTTGGGATCCGGGACAGGGTCCTACGAGCAGTACTTC.

V usage is TRBV13 and J usage is TRBJ2-5; TRBD1 might be the D (5 bases). The CDR3 totals 15 residues. CDR1 and CDR2 from the germline V gene are PRHDT and FYEKMQ (reference sequence). The V end was cut by 2 bases, the J end by 4 bases, with 14 bases between. The DNA of the CDR3 is TGTGCCAGCAGCTTAAGTCAGGGCCGGAGAGAGACCCAGTACTTC. Translation: CASSLSQGRRETQYF.

V and J are TRBV27 and TRBJ2-2, with no clear D. In germline, CDR1 is MNHEY, CDR2 SMNVEV (reference sequence). The V end lost 4 bases, the J end lost 7 bases, and 22 bases lay between the germline ends. This CDR3 comprises 17 residues. The CDR3 DNA follows: TGTGCCAGCAGTTCCCACGGCCTTCGGGTTACTAACGGGGAGCTGTTTTTT. Translation: CASSSHGLRVTNGELFF.

On this clone: Other DNA sequences in the same sample also yield this CDR3. The rearrangement joins TRBV30 to TRBJ2-7; 8 nucleotides line up with TRBD1. The V gene end was trimmed by 8 bases and the J gene end by 4 bases; junction bases not matched to a gene: 10. Germline-derived CDR1 and CDR2 are GTSNPN and SVGIG (reference sequence). The CDR3 spans 13 residues. Here the CDR3 reads CAGGQAALYEQYF. The CDR3 DNA reads as TGTGCCGGGGGACAGGCCGCTTTATACGAGCAGTACTTC.

This rearrangement joins TRBV7-9 to TRBJ1-1, with D perhaps TRBD1 (6 bases). The germline CDR1 and CDR2 sequences are SEHNR and FQNEAQ (reference sequence). V dropped 5 bases and J dropped 1 base, with 14 bases sitting between them. The CDR3 sequence is 15 residues long. This CDR3 reads CASSPETGRNTEAFF. The CDR3 coding sequence is TGTGCCAGCAGCCCCGAAACAGGGCGGAACACTGAAGCTTTCTTT.

The V call is TRBV19, the J call TRBJ1-2; tentative D call: TRBD1 (6 bases). Trimming stripped 5 bases from V and 2 bases from J, with 15 bases between. This CDR3 comprises 15 residues. CDR1 and CDR2 (germline): LNHDA, SQIVND (reference sequence). The CDR3 DNA is TGTGCCAGTAGTTACCGGACAGACCGGAACTATGGCTACACCTTC. Translation gives CASSYRTDRNYGYTF.

V is TRBV30 and J is TRBJ2-7; 7 bases are a match to TRBD1. V was clipped by 2 bases and J by 2 bases; unmatched bases: 3. The CDR3 runs to 13 residues. Germline V gives CDR1 GTSNPN, CDR2 SVGIG (reference sequence). CDR3 loop: CAWSTTGTYEQYF. CDR3 bases: TGTGCCTGGAGTACGACAGGGACCTACGAGCAGTACTTC.

V is TRBV10-1 and J is TRBJ1-1, with 7 bases that match TRBD1. In germline, CDR1 is WNHNN, CDR2 SYGVQD (reference sequence). The CDR3 is 14 residues long. The V segment lost 3 bases and the J segment 6 bases; nucleotides outside the gene matches: 7. CDR3 in amino acids: CASSDRGCGAEAFF. The CDR3 DNA follows: TGCGCCAGCAGTGACAGGGGGTGCGGCGCTGAAGCTTTCTTT.

This clone was seen once. The V and J genes are TRBV6-6 and TRBJ2-1; the D gene is possibly TRBD2 (6 bases). This CDR3 is 16 amino acids long. Germline V gene lookup returns CDR1 MNHNY and CDR2 SVGAGI (reference sequence). The V and J ends lost 1 base and 2 bases respectively, with 12 bases between them. The CDR3 coding sequence is TGTGCCAGCAGTTACTTGCTAGCGTCCCCCTACAATGAGCAGTTCTTC. This sequence encodes CASSYLLASPYNEQFF.

This rearrangement joins TRBV28 to TRBJ2-6; D perhaps matches TRBD2 (7 bases). CDR3 length: 18 amino acids. Germline CDR1 reads MDHEN; CDR2 reads SYDVKM. The V end lost 1 base, the J end lost 4 bases, and 17 bases lay between the germline ends. The CDR3 is CASSLLGRGGLGANVLTF. The CDR3 coding sequence is TGTGCCAGCAGTTTATTGGGGAGGGGGGGACTAGGGGCCAACGTCCTGACTTTC.

The genes are TRBV28 and TRBJ1-1, with 8 bases fitting TRBD1. This CDR3 is built from 15 residues. V lost 10 bases and J lost 0; bases outside the gene matches: 10. Germline CDR1 reads MDHEN; CDR2 reads SYDVKM. The CDR3 spells CATQDRVGMNTEAFF. The DNA of the CDR3 is TGTGCCACCCAGGACAGGGTGGGAATGAACACTGAAGCTTTCTTT.

This clone was seen a handful of times. The rearrangement links TRBV27 to TRBJ1-1, with 8 bases fitting TRBD1. The V gene end was trimmed by 6 bases and the J gene end by 4 bases; junction bases not matched to a gene: 4. This CDR3 has 13 amino acids. Germline assignment: CDR1 MNHEY and CDR2 SMNVEV (reference sequence). The DNA of the CDR3 is TGTGCCAGCAGGGAGACAGGGGCCACTGAAGCTTTCTTT. It is translated as CASRETGATEAFF.

The chain carries TRBV10-3 and TRBJ2-5, with D maybe TRBD1 (5 bases). Germline-derived CDR1 and CDR2 are ENHRY and SYGVKD. The V end lost 6 bases, the J end lost 5 bases, and 13 bases lay between the germline ends. The CDR3 has 13 amino acids. CDR3 sequence reads: CAIRKAQEETQYF. As DNA, the CDR3 is TGTGCCATCAGGAAGGCACAGGAGGAGACCCAGTACTTC.

V gene TRBV7-6 combines with J gene TRBJ1-1, with a weak D call TRBD1 (6 bases). Germline CDR1 SGHVS, CDR2 FNYEAQ. The CDR3 contains 16 residues. V was clipped by 0 bases and J by 5 bases, with 16 bases between them. CDR3 bases: TGTGCCAGCAGCTTAGCTAAACAGGGTAGTGGAACTGAAGCTTTCTTT. This encodes CASSLAKQGSGTEAFF.

Here the CDR3 DNA reads TGTGCCAGCACCGGGACAGGGGCACTAGCGGCTTACAATGAGCAGTTCTTC. It specifies CASTGTGALAAYNEQFF. The rearrangement joins TRBV27 to TRBJ2-1; 10 bases map to TRBD1. Trimming took 7 bases from V and 4 from J; bases not matched to a gene: 13. This CDR3 region has 17 residues. Germline CDR1 MNHEY, CDR2 SMNVEV (reference sequence).

The CDR3 is CASSLADRVNEKLFF. CDR3 nucleotides: TGTGCCAGCAGCTTAGCTGACAGGGTTAATGAAAAACTGTTTTTT. This chain uses TRBV7-6 with TRBJ1-4; 7 bases are a match to TRBD1. Per the germline V gene, CDR1 is SGHVS and CDR2 is FNYEAQ. The V segment lost 0 bases and the J segment 4 bases; nucleotides outside the gene matches: 2. CDR3 length: 15 residues.

The V call is TRBV5-1, the J call TRBJ2-2, with TRBD1 matching over 10 bases. Germline lookup yields CDR1 SGHRS and CDR2 YFSETQ. The CDR3 has 15 amino acids. Losses at the gene ends were 4 bases for V and 7 bases for J; bases not matched to a gene: 7. The CDR3, as DNA: TGCGCCAGCAGCATCCGGGACAGGGGTCTCGGGGAGCTGTTTTTT. The encoded protein is CASSIRDRGLGELFF.

The chain links TRBV4-2 to TRBJ2-1; D is unresolved. Trimming pared 0 bases from V and 5 bases from J, leaving 8 bases between. The CDR3 loop spans 14 amino acids. Germline V gene lookup returns CDR1 LGHNA and CDR2 YNFKEQ. The CDR3 region is CASSQDRSNNEQFF. The CDR3 coding sequence is TGTGCCAGCAGCCAAGATCGTAGCAACAATGAGCAGTTCTTC.

This chain uses TRBV7-9 with TRBJ2-1; 9 nucleotides line up with TRBD1. CDR3 length: 17 amino acids. Germline CDR1 SEHNR, CDR2 FQNEAQ (reference sequence). After removal of 5 bases from V and 8 bases from J, the junction contained 16 bases not matched to a gene. The CDR3 region has the DNA TGTGCCAGCAGCAGCAATATCGGGACAGGGTATTCAGATGAGCAGTTCTTC. It yields the protein CASSSNIGTGYSDEQFF.